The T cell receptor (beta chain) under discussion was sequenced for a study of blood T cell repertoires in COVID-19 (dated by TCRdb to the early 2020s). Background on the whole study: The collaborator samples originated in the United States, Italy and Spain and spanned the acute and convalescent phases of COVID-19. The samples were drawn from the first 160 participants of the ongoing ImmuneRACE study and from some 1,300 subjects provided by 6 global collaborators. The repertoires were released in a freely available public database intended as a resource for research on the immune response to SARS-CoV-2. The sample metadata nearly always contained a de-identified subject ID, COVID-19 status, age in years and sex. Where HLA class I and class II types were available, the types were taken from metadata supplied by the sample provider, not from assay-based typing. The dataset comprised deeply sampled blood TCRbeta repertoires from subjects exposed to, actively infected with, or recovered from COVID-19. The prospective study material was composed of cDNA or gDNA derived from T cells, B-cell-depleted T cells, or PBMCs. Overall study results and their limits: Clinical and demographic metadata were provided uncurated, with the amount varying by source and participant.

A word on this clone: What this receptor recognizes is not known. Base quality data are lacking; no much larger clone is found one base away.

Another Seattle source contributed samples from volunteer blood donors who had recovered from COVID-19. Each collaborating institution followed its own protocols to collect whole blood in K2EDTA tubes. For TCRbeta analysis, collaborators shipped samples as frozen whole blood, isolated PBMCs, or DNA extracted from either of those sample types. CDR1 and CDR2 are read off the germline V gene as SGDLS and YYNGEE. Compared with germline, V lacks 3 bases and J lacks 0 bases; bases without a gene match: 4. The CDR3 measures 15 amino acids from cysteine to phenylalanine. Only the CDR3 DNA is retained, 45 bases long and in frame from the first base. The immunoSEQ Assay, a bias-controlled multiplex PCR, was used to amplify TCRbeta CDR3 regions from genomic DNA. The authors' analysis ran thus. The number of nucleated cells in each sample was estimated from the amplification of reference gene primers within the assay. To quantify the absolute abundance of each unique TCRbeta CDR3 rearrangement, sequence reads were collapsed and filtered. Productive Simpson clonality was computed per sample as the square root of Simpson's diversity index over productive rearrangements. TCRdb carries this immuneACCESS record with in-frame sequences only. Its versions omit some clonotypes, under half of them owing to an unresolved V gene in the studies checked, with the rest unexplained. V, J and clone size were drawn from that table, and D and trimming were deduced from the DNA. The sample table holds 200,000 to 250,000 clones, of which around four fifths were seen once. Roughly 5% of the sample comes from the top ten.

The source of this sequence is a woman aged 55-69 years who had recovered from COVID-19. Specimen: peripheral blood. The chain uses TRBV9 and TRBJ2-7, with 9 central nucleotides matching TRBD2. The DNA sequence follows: TGTGCCAGCAGCGGTAGCGGGGGTACCTCCTACGAGCAGTACTTC. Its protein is CASSGSGGTSYEQYF.